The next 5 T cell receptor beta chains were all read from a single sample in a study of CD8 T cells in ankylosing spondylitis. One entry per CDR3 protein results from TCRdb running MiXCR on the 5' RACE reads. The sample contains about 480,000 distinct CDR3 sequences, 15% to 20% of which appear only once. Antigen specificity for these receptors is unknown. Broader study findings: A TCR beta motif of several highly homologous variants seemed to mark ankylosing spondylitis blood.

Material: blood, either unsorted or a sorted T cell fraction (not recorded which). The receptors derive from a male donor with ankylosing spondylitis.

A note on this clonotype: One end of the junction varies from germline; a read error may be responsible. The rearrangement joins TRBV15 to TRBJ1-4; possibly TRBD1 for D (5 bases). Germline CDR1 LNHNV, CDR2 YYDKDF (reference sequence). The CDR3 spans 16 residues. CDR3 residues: CATSYGHGGTNKKLFF. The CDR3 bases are TGTGCCACCAGCTACGGACATGGGGGGACTAATAAAAAACTGTTTTTT. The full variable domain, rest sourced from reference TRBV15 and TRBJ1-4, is DAMVIQNPRYQVTQFGKPVTLSCSQTLNHNVMYWYQQKSSQAPKLLFHYYDKDFNNEADTPDNFQSRRPNTSFCFLDIRSPGLGDTAMYLCATSYGHGGTNKKLFFGSGTQLSVL.

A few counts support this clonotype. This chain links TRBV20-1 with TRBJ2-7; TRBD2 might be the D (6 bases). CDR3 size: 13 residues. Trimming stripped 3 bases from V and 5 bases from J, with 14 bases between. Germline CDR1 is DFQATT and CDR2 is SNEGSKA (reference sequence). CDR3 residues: CSASFGREDEQYF. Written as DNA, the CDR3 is TGCAGTGCTAGTTTTGGCAGGGAGGACGAGCAGTACTTC.

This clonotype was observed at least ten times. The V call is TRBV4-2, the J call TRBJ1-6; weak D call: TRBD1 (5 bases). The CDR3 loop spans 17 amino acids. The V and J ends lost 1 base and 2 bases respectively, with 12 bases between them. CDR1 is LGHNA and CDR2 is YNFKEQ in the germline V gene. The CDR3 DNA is TGTGCCAGCAGCCAAGGGGACCCCCAGCCCTATAATTCACCCCTCCACTTT. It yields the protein CASSQGDPQPYNSPLHF.

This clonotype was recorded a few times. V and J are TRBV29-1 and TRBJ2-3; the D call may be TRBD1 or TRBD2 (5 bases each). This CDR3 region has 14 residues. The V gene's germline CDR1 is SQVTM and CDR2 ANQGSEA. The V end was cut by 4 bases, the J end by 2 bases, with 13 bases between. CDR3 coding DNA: TGCAGCGTTGGAGGGGTAGGGGTCACAGATACGCAGTATTTT. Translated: CSVGGVGVTDTQYF.

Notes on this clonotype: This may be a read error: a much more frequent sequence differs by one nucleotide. CDR3 bases: TGTGCCAGCTGCATACAGGGGGCGGGAGGGTCCTACAATGAGCAGTTCTTC. Amino acid sequence: CASCIQGAGGSYNEQFF. The gene calls are TRBV13 and TRBJ2-1, with D perhaps TRBD1 or TRBD2 (9 bases each). The germline CDR1 and CDR2 sequences are PRHDT and FYEKMQ (reference sequence). This CDR3 is built from 17 residues. Trimming pared 8 bases from V and 1 base from J, leaving 21 bases between. The entire variable domain, with the rest obtained from reference TRBV13 and TRBJ2-1, is as follows: AAGVIQSPRHLIKEKRETATLKCYPIPRHDTVYWYQQGPGQDPQFLISFYEKMQSDKGSIPDRFSAQQFSDYHSELNMSSLELGDSALYFCASCIQGAGGSYNEQFFGPGTRLTVL.